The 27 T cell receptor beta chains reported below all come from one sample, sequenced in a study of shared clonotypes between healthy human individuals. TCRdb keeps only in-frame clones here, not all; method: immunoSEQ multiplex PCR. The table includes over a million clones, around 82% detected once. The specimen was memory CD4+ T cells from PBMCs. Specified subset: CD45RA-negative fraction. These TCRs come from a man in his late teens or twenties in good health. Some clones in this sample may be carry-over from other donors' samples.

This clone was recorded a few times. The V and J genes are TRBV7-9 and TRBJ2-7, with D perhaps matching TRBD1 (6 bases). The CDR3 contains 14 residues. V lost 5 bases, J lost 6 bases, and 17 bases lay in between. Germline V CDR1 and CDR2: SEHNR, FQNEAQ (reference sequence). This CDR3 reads CASSPLTGYAEQYF. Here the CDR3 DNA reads TGTGCCAGCAGCCCACTGACAGGTTATGCCGAGCAGTACTTC.

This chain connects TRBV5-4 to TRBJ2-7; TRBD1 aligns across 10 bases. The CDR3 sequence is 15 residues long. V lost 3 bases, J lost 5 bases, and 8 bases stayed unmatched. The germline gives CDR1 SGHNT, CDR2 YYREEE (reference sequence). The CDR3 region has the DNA TGTGCCAGCAGCTACGGACAGGGGGATTGGGACGAGCAGTACTTC. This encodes CASSYGQGDWDEQYF.

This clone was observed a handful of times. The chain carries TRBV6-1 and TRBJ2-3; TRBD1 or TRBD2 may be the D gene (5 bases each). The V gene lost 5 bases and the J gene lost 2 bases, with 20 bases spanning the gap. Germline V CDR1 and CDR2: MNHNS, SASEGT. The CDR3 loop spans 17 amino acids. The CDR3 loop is CASSKGTSTLITDTQYF. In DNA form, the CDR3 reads TGTGCCAGCAGTAAAGGGACGTCGACTTTAATCACAGATACGCAGTATTTT.

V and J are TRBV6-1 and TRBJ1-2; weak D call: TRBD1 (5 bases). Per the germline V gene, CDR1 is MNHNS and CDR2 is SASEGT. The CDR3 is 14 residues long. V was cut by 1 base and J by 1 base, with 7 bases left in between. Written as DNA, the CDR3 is TGTGCCAGCAGTGAAGGGGGGATTAACTATGGCTACACCTTC. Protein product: CASSEGGINYGYTF.

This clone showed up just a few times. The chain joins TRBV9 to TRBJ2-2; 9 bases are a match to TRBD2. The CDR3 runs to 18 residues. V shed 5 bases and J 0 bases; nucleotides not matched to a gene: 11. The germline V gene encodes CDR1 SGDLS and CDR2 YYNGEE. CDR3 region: CASSNVVASGTNTGELFF. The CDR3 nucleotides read TGTGCCAGCAGTAACGTAGTGGCTAGCGGGACGAACACCGGGGAGCTGTTTTTT.

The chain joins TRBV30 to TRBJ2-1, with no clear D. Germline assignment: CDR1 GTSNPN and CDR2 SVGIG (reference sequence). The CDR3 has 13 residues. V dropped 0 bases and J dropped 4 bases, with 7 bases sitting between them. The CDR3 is CAWSVGLYNEQFF. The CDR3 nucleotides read TGTGCCTGGAGTGTGGGTCTATACAATGAGCAGTTCTTC.

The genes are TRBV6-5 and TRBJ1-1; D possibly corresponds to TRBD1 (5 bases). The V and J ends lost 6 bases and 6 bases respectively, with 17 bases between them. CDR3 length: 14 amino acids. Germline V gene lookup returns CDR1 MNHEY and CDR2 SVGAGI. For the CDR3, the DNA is TGTGCCAGCAGGGAGACCTCAGGGATCCCTGAAGCTTTCTTT. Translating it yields CASRETSGIPEAFF.

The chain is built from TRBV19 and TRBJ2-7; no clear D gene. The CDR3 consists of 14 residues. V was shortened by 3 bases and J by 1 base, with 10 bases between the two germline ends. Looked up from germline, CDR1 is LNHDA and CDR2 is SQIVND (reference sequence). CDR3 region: CASSMPTVSYEQYF. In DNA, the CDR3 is TGTGCCAGTAGTATGCCTACGGTTTCCTACGAGCAGTACTTC.

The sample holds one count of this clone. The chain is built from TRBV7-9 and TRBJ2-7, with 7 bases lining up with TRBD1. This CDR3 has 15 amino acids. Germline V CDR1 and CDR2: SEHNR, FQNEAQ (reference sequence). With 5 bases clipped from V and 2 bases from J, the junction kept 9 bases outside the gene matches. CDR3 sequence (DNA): TGTGCCAGCAGCCCCGACGGGGACAGAGCCTACGAGCAGTACTTC. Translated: CASSPDGDRAYEQYF. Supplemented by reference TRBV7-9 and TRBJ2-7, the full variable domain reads DTGVSQNPRHKITKRGQNVTFRCDPISEHNRLYWYRQTLGQGPEFLTYFQNEAQLEKSRLLSDRFSAERPKGSFSTLEIQRTEQGDSAMYLCASSPDGDRAYEQYFGPGTRLTVT.

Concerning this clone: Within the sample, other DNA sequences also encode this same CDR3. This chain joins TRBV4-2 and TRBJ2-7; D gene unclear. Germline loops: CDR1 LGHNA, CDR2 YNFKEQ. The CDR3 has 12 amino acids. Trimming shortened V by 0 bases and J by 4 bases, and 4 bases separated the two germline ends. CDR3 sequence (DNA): TGTGCCAGCAGCCAAGAGAGATACGAGCAGTACTTC. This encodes CASSQERYEQYF.

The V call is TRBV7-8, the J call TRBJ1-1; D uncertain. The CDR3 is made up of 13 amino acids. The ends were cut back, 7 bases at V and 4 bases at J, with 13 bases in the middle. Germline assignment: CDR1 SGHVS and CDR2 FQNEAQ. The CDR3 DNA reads TGTGCCAGCAACCCTCTCTTGGGCACTGAAGCTTTCTTT. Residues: CASNPLLGTEAFF.

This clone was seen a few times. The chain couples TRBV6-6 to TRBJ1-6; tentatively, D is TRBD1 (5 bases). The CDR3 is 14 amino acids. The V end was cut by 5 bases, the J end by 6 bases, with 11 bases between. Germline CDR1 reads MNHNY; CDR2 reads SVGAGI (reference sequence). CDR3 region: CASSARDSNSPLHF. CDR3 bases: TGTGCCAGCAGTGCGCGGGACTCTAATTCACCCCTCCACTTT.

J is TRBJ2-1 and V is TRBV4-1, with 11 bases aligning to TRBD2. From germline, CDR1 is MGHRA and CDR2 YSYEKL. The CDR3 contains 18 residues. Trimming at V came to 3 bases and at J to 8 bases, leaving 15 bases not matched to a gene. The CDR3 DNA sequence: TGCGCCAGCAGCCACCACCTCGAACTAGCGGGAGATGGATATGAGCAGTTCTTC. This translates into CASSHHLELAGDGYEQFF.

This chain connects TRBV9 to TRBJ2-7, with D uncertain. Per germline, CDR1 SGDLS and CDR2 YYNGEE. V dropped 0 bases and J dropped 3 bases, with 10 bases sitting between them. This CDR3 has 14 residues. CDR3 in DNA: TGTGCCAGCAGCGTAGCTACCGGAGACTACGAGCAGTACTTC. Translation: CASSVATGDYEQYF.

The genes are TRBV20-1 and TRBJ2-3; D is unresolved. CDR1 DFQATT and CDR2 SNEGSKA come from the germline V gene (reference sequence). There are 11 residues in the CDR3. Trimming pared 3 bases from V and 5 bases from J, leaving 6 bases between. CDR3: CSARGQDTQYF. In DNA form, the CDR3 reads TGCAGTGCTAGGGGTCAAGATACGCAGTATTTT.

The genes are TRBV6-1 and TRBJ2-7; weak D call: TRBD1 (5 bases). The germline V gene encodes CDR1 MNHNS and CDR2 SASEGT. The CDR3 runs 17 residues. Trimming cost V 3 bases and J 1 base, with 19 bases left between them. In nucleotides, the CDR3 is TGTGCCAGCAGTGAGGCTTATTTCAGGGCAGGATCCTACGAGCAGTACTTC. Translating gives CASSEAYFRAGSYEQYF.

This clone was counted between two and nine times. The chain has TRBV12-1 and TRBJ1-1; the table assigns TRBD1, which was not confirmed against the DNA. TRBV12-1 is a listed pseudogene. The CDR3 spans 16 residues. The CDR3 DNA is TGTGCCAGCAGCTCCAGGACAGTAGGGGTTAACACTGAAGCTTTCTTT. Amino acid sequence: CASSSRTVGVNTEAFF.

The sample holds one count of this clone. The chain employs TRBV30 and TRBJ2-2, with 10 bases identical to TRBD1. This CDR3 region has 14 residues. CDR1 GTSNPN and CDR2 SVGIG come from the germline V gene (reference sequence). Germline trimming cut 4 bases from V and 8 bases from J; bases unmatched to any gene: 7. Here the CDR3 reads CAWTLTGGAGELFF. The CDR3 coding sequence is TGTGCCTGGACCTTGACAGGGGGCGCGGGGGAGCTGTTTTTT.

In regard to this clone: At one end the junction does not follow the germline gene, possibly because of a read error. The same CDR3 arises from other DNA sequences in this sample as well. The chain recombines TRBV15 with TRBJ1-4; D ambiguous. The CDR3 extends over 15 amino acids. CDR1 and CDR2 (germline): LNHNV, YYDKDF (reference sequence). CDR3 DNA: TGCGCCACCAGCAGAGATCTCGCCACTAATGAAAAACTGTTTTTT. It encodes CATSRDLATNEKLFF. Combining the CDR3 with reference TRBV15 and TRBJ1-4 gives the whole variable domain DAMVIQNPRYQVTQFGKPVTLSCSQTLNHNVMYWYQQKSSQAPKLLFHYYDKDFNNEADTPDNFQSRRPNTSFCFLDIRSPGLGDTAMYLCATSRDLATNEKLFFGSGTQLSVL.

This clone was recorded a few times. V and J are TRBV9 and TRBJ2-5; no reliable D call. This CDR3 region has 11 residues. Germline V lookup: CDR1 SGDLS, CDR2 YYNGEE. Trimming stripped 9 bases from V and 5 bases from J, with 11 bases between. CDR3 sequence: CAKQRQETQYF. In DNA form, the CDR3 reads TGTGCCAAACAGAGGCAGGAGACCCAGTACTTC.

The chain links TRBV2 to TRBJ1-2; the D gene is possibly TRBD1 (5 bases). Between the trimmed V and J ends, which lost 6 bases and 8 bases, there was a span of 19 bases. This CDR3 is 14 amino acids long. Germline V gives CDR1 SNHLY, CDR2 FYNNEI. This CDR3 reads CASSIEGREVGYTF. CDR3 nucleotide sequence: TGTGCCAGCAGCATCGAGGGCAGGGAGGTAGGCTACACCTTC.

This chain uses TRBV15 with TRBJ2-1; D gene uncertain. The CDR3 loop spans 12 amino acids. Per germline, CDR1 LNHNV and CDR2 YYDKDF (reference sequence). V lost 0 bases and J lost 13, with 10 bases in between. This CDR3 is CATSRDQGIQFF. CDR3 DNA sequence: TGTGCCACCAGCAGAGATCAAGGGATCCAGTTCTTC. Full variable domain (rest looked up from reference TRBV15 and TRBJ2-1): DAMVIQNPRYQVTQFGKPVTLSCSQTLNHNVMYWYQQKSSQAPKLLFHYYDKDFNNEADTPDNFQSRRPNTSFCFLDIRSPGLGDTAMYLCATSRDQGIQFFGPGTRLTVL.

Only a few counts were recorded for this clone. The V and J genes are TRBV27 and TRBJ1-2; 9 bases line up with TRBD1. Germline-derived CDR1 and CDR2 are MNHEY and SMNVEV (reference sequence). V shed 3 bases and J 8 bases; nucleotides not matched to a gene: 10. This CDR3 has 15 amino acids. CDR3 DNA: TGTGCCAGCAGTTTGTCTGGGACAGGGCCTTGGGGCTACACCTTC. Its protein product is CASSLSGTGPWGYTF.

In nucleotides, the CDR3 is TGTGCCAGCAGTTACTCGGATGGGCCGTTAGAGCAGTACTTC. Translating it yields CASSYSDGPLEQYF. This chain links TRBV6-6 with TRBJ2-7; D is uncertain. The CDR3 spans 14 residues. Per germline, CDR1 MNHNY and CDR2 SVGAGI (reference sequence). V was shortened by 0 bases and J by 7 bases, with 13 bases between the two germline ends.

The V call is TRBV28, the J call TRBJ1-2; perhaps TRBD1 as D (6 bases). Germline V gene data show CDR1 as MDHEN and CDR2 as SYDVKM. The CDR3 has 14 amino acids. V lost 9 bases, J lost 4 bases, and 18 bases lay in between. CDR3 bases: TGTGCCAGTAGTCCCCCTGGGACAACCTATGGCTACACCTTC. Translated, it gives CASSPPGTTYGYTF.

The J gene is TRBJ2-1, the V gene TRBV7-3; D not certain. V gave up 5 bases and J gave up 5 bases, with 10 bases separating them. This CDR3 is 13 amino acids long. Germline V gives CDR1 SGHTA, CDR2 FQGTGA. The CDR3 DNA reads TGTGCCAGCAGCCTTTTCCGCGACAATGAGCAGTTCTTC. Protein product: CASSLFRDNEQFF.

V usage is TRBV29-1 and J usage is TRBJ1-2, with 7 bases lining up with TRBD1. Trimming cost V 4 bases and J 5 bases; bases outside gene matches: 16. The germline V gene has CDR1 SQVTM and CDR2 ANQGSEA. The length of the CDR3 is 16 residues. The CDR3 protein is CSVAVPRTGNVYGYTF. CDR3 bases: TGCAGCGTTGCCGTACCCCGGACAGGCAATGTTTATGGCTACACCTTC.